This T cell receptor beta chain was observed in a study of T cell responses to AZD1222 COVID-19 vaccine. Turning to the study itself: Analyses pooled second doses at about 4 or about 12 weeks.

Assay used: immunoSEQ multiplex PCR; TCRdb lists only in-frame clones, some missing. The table shows 70,000 or so clones, with roughly 84% occurring only once. For this clone: Its matching antigen is unknown.

Study conclusions and caveats: Targeting of unmutated variant regions was reportedly seen in nearly half of spike-specific TCRs. Donors skewed white British and female; clonal diversity was possibly underestimated. Repertoire collection took place solely once the T cell response had peaked.

V trimming: 7 bases; J trimming: 2 bases; junction bases outside the gene matches: 10. Germline V CDR1 and CDR2: MDHEN, SYDVKM. This CDR3 region has 15 residues. This TCR derives from an adult in good health. The sequenced sample was peripheral blood, obtained on day 0 of AZD1222 vaccination. The chain combines TRBV28 with TRBJ1-2; TRBD1 aligns across 7 bases. The CDR3 sequence is CASTHPGQDNYGYTF. For the CDR3, the DNA is TGTGCCAGCACACACCCAGGACAGGACAACTATGGCTACACCTTC.